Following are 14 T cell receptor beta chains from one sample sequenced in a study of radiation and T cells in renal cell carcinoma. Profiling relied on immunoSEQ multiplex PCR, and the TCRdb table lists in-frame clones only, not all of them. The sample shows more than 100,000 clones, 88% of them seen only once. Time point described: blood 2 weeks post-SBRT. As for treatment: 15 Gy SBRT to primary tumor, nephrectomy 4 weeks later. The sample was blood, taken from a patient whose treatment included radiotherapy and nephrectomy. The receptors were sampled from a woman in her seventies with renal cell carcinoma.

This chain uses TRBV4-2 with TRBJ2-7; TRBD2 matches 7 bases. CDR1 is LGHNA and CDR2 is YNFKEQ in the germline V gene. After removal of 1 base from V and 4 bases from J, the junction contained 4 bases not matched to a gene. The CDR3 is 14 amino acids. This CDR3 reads CASSQGEGRYEQYF. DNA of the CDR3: TGTGCCAGCAGCCAAGGGGAGGGGAGGTACGAGCAGTACTTC.

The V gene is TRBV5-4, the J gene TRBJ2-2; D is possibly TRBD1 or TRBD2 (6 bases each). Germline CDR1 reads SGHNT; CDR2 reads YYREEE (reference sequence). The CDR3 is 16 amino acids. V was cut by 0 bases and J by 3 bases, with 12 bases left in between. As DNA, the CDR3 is TGTGCCAGCAGCTTGGTGGGGGGCGCGTACACCGGGGAGCTGTTTTTT. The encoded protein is CASSLVGGAYTGELFF.

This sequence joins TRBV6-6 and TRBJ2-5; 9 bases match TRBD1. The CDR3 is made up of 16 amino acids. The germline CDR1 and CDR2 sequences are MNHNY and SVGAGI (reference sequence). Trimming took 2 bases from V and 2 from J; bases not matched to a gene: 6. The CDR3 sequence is CASSYKGQGGQETQYF. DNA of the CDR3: TGTGCCAGCAGTTACAAGGGACAGGGCGGGCAAGAGACCCAGTACTTC.

CDR3 sequence (DNA): TGTGCCAGTAGTCTATCCCACTTGGGGAGGACTGAAGCTTTCTTT. Protein product: CASSLSHLGRTEAFF. The chain links TRBV19 to TRBJ1-1; D is unclear. V lost 5 bases to trimming and J lost 5 bases, with 18 bases between them. The CDR3 extends over 15 amino acids. Germline assignment: CDR1 LNHDA and CDR2 SQIVND (reference sequence).

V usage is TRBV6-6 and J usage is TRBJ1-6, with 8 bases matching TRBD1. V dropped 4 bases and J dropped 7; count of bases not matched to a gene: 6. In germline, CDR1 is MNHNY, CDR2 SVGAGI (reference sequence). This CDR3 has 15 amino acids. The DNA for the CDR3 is TGTGCCAGCAGTTCCACGGACAGGGTAAATTCACCCCTCCACTTT. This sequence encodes CASSSTDRVNSPLHF.

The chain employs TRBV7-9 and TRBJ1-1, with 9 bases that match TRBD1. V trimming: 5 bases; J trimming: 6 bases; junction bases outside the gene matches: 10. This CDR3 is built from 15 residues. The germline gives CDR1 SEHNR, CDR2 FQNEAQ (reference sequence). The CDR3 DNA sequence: TGTGCCAGCAGCCTACCGACAGGGGGTAAGCCTGAAGCTTTCTTT. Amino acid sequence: CASSLPTGGKPEAFF.

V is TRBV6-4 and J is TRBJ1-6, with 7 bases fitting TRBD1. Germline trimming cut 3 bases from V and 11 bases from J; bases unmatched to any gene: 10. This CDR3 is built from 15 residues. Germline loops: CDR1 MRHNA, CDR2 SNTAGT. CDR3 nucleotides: TGTGCCAGCAGTGATTTGCGACAGGGTCTGACACCCCTCCACTTT. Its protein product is CASSDLRQGLTPLHF.

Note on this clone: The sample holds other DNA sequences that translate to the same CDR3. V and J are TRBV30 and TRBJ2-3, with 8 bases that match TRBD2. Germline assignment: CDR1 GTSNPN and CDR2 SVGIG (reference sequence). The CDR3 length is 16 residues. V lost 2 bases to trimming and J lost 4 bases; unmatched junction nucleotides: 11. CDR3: CAWSFPGGRGPDTQYF. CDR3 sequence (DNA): TGTGCCTGGAGTTTCCCGGGGGGGCGGGGGCCAGATACGCAGTATTTT.

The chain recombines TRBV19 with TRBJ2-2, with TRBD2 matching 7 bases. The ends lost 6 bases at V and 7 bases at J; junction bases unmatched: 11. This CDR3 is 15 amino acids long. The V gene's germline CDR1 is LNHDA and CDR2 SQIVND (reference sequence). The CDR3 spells CASRETGGKSGELFF. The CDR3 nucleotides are TGTGCCAGTAGGGAGACGGGGGGTAAGAGCGGGGAGCTGTTTTTT.

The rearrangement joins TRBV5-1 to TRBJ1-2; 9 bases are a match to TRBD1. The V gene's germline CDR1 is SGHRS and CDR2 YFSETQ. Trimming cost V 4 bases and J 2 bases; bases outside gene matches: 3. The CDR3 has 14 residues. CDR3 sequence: CASSAGQGNYGYTF. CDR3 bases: TGCGCCAGCAGCGCCGGACAGGGGAACTATGGCTACACCTTC.

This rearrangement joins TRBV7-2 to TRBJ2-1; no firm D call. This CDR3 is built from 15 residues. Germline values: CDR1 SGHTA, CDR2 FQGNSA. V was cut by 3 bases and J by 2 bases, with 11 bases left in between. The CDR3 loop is CASSLGPEPYNEQFF. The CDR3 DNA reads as TGTGCCAGCAGCTTGGGCCCCGAGCCCTACAATGAGCAGTTCTTC.

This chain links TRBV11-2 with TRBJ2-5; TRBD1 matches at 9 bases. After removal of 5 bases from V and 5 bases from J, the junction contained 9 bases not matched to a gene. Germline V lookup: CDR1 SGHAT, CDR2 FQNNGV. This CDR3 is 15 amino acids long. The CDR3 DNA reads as TGTGCCAGCAGCCCTGGGGACAGGGTCGAGGAGACCCAGTACTTC. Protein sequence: CASSPGDRVEETQYF.

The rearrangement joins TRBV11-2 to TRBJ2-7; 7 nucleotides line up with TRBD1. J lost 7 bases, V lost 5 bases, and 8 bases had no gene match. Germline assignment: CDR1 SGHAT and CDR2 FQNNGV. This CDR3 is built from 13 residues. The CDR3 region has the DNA TGTGCCAGCAGCCACGACAGGGCCCGGGAGCAGTACTTC. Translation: CASSHDRAREQYF.

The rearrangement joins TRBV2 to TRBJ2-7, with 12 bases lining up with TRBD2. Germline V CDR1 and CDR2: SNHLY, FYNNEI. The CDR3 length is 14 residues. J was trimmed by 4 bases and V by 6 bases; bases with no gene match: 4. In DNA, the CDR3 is TGTGCCAGCAGAGGACTAGCGGGAAGTTACGAGCAGTACTTC. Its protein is CASRGLAGSYEQYF.